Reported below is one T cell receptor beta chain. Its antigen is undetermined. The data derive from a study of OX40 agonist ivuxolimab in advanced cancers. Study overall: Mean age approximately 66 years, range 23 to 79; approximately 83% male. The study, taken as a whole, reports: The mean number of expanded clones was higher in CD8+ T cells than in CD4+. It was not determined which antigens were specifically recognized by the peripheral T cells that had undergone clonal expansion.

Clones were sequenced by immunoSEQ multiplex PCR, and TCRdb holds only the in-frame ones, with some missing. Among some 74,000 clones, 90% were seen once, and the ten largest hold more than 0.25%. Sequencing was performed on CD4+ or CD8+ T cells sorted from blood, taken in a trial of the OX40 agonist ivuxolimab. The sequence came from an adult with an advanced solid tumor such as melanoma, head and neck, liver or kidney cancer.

The CDR3 DNA follows: TGTGCCAGCAGCACGCACCGGGACAGGGGTGGGTCCCATCGTGGCTACACCTTC. The encoded protein is CASSTHRDRGGSHRGYTF. The V gene is TRBV11-2, the J gene TRBJ1-2; 10 bases are shared with TRBD1. Germline assignment: CDR1 SGHAT and CDR2 FQNNGV. The ends lost 5 bases at V and 7 bases at J; junction bases unmatched: 19. There are 18 residues in the CDR3.